This T cell receptor beta chain stems from a study of T cells in Graves' hyperthyroidism and ophthalmopathy. The germline V and J ends were trimmed by 1 base and 2 bases, with 15 bases remaining between them. The germline gives CDR1 SGHAT, CDR2 FQNNGV. The CDR3 has 17 amino acids. Inclusion characteristics of ophthalmopathy patients comprised a Clinical Activity Score of at least 3, a NOSPECS grade of at least 4, and duration under 3 months. Each diagnosis was grounded in clinical symptoms, serum thyroxine and TRAb, thyroid ultrasound, and orbital computed tomography. The table lists this clonotype with many counts. As yet, its antigen is unknown. TCR beta CDR3 regions were amplified from RNA transcripts. TCR CDR3 underwent first-round RT-PCR with the HTBI primer set. One entry per CDR3 protein, called by TCRdb with MiXCR from the multiplex PCR reads. Among under 600,000 distinct CDR3 sequences listed, more than 15% were seen once.

Study-wide points: The model foresaw ophthalmopathy a median around 6.4 months prior to onset.

The receptor was derived from a woman aged 40 to 50 with Graves' ophthalmopathy. Sequencing used blood. V usage is TRBV11-2 and J usage is TRBJ2-1; possible D gene TRBD2, 6 bases. The CDR3 DNA follows: TGTGCCAGCAGCTTAGTAAGGGACTCCCTAACCTACAATGAGCAGTTCTTC. Translating gives CASSLVRDSLTYNEQFF.